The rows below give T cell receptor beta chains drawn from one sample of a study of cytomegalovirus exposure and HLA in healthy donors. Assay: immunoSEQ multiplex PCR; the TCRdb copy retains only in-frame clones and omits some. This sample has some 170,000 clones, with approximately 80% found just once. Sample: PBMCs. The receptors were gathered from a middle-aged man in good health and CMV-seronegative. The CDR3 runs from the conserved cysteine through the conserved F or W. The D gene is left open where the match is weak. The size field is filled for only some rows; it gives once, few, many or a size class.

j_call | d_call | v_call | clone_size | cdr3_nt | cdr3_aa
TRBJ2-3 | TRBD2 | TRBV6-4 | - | TGTGCCAGCGGGACTAGCGGGGGGGCCACAGATACGCAGTATTTT | CASGTSGGATDTQYF
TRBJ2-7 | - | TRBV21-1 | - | TGTGCCAGCAGCAAAACTTCCGGGACTGCGTACGAGCAGTACTTC | CASSKTSGTAYEQYF
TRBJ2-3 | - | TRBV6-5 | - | TGTGCCAGCAGGTGGTCCCCTTTGAGTTCAGATACGCAGTATTTT | CASRWSPLSSDTQYF
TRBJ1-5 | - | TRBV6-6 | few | TGTGCCAGCACCCGGGGGGCTAGCCAGCCCCAGCATTTT | CASTRGASQPQHF
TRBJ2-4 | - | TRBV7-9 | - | TGTGCCAGCAGCCCAAATGTGAGAAACATTCAGTACTTC | CASSPNVRNIQYF
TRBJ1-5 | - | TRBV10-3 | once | TGTGCCATCAGTGAGGCAGAAAATCAGCCCCAGCATTTT | CAISEAENQPQHF
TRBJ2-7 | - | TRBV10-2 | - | TGCGCCAGCAGAAGGACGGAGGCCTACGAGCAGTACTTC | CASRRTEAYEQYF
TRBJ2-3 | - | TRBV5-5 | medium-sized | TGTGCCAGCAGCTTGGGCGGCCACACAGATACGCAGTATTTT | CASSLGGHTDTQYF
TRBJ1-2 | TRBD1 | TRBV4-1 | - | TGCGCCAGCAGCGCCTCCACAGGGGCCAACTATGGCTACACCTTC | CASSASTGANYGYTF
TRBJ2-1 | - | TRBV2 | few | TGTGCCAGCAGTGGGTCGGACAGCTCGGGCGGTCACAATGAGCAGTTCTTC | CASSGSDSSGGHNEQFF
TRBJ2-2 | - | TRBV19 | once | TGTGCCAGTACCGCCCAGGTCACCGGGGAGCTGTTTTTT | CASTAQVTGELFF
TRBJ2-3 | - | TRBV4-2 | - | TGTGCCAGCAGCCCGAGGGCTATACAGAGAACTAGCACAGATACGCAGTATTTT | CASSPRAIQRTSTDTQYF
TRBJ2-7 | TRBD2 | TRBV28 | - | TGTGCCAGCAGTTTGCTCGGACTAGCGGAAGGCGAGCAGTACTTC | CASSLLGLAEGEQYF
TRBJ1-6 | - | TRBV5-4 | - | TGTGCCAGCAGCTTCTCTGTCGGTTCACCCCTCCACTTT | CASSFSVGSPLHF
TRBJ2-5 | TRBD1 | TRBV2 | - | TGTGCCAGCAGCATCCGGACAGGGACGACGGAGACCCAGTACTTC | CASSIRTGTTETQYF
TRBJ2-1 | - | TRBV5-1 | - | TGCGCCAGCAGCTTGGCCCGTTTAGAAAACAATGAGCAGTTCTTC | CASSLARLENNEQFF
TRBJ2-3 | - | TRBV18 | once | TGTGCCAGCTCAATTGAGACAGGCCGAGATACGCAGTATTTT | CASSIETGRDTQYF
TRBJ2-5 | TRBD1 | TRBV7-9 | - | TGTGCCAGCAGCCCTCCGGGACAGAGACAAGAGACCCAGTACTTC | CASSPPGQRQETQYF
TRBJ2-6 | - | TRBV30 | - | TGTGCCTGGGCGAGAGCTGGGGCCAACGTCCTGACTTTC | CAWARAGANVLTF
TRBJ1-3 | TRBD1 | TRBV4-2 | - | TGTGCCAGCAGCCAACGGACAGGGGCAGGAAACACCATATATTTT | CASSQRTGAGNTIYF
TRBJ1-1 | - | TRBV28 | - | TGTGCCAGCAGTTCGATAATTATCAGGGGTTCAGAAGCTTTCTTT | CASSSIIIRGSEAFF
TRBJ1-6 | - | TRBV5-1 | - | TGCGCCAGCAGCTTGGTGAGGAGCGATAATTCACCCCTCCACTTT | CASSLVRSDNSPLHF
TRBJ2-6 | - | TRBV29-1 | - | TGCAGCGTTGAAGGTCAGGAAGGTGGTGGGGCCAACGTCCTGACTTTC | CSVEGQEGGGANVLTF
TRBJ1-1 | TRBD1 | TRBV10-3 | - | TGTGCCATCAGTTCGGACAGGGTTAGCACTGAAGCTTTCTTT | CAISSDRVSTEAFF
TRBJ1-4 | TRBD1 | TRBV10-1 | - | TGCGCCAGCAAAGGGACAGACTGGAGTGAAAAACTGTTTTTT | CASKGTDWSEKLFF
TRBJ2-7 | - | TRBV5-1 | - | TGCGCCAGCAGCTTGGATACAGGAGCCTACGAGCAGTACTTC | CASSLDTGAYEQYF
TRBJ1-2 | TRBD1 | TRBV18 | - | TGTGCCAGCTCACCCGGGACAGGAGAAATATATGGCTACACCTTC | CASSPGTGEIYGYTF
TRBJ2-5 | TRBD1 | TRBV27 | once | TGTGCCAGCCGGAAAGGGGCCCGGACAGGGGGCCAAGAGACCCAGTACTTC | CASRKGARTGGQETQYF
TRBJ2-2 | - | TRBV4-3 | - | TGCGCCAGCAGCCAATGGCAGAACACCGGGGAGCTGTTTTTT | CASSQWQNTGELFF
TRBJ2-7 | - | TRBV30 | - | TGTGCCTGGAGAACCGGGACTTCCTACGAGCAGTACTTC | CAWRTGTSYEQYF
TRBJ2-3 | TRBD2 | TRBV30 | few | TGTGCCGGGTGTCTAGCGGGGGGTGGGGATACGCAGTATTTT | CAGCLAGGGDTQYF
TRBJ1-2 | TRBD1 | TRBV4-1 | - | TGCGCCAGCAGCCATACCACCCCAGGGGGCCCCGAGGCTAACTATGGCTACACCTTC | CASSHTTPGGPEANYGYTF
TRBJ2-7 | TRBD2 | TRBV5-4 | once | TGTGCCAGCAGCGCCGGGACTAGCGCTACCCTGGAGTACTTC | CASSAGTSATLEYF
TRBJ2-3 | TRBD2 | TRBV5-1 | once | TGCGCCAGCAGCCCGGGGGGACTAGCGGGGGGGCCAAGAGATACGCAGTATTTT | CASSPGGLAGGPRDTQYF
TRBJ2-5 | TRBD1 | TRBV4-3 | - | TGCGCCAGCAGCAAAACCGGGACAGGGGAAGAGACCCAGTACTTC | CASSKTGTGEETQYF
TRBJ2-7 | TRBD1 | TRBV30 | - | TGTGCCTGGAGCCTCGGACAGGGATCCTACGAGCAGTACTTC | CAWSLGQGSYEQYF
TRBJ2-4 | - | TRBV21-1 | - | TGTGCCAGCTGTGCGGGCAAATGTAGGGTATGCATTCAGTACTTC | CASCAGKCRVCIQYF
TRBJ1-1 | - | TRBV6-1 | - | TGTGCCAGCAGTGAAGAGGATGTACAGATCAACACTGAAGCTTTCTTT | CASSEEDVQINTEAFF
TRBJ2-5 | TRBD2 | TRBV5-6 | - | TGTGCCAGCAGCTCACCTAGCGGACAAGAGACCCAGTACTTC | CASSSPSGQETQYF
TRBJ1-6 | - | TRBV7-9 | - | TGTGCCAGCAGCTTAGGATCGCAGGGGAGCTCACCCCTCCACTTT | CASSLGSQGSSPLHF
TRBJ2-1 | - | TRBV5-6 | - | TGTGCCAGCAGCTTGGGGCCCTCCGTTTACAATGAGCAGTTCTTC | CASSLGPSVYNEQFF
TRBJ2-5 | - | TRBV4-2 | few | TGTGCCAGCAGCCAAGATCGGGGTAGTGGGACCCAGTACTTC | CASSQDRGSGTQYF
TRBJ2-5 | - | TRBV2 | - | TGTGCCAGTTACGTGGGGAGAAAAGAGACCCAGTACTTC | CASYVGRKETQYF
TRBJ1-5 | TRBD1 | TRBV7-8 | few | TGTGCCAGCAGCTTAGGGACAGGGACGAGCAATCAGCCCCAGCATTTT | CASSLGTGTSNQPQHF
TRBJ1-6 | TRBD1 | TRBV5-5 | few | TGTGCCAGCAGCTTGCAGGGGGTGAGCTCCTATAATTCACCCCTCCACTTT | CASSLQGVSSYNSPLHF
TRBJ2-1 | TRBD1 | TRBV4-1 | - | TGCGCCAGCAGCCCGACAGGGGCAGGCTACAATGAGCAGTTCTTC | CASSPTGAGYNEQFF
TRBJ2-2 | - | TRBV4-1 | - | TGCGCCAGCAGCCAAGATATTACAGATTACACCGGGGAGCTGTTTTTT | CASSQDITDYTGELFF
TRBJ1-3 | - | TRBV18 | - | TGTGCCAGCTCACCACAACAGGAAATCCCTGGAAACACCATATATTTT | CASSPQQEIPGNTIYF
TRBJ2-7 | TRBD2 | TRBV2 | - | TGTGCCAGCAGTGAAGCGGGGCCAGGGAGGGACGAGCAGTACTTC | CASSEAGPGRDEQYF
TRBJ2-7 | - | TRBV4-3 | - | TGCGCCAGCAGCCAAGGACCTGGGCAGGGGTTTTACGAGCAGTACTTC | CASSQGPGQGFYEQYF
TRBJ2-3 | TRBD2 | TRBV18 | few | TGTGCCAGCTCACCCGTAGCGGGGAAGACAGATACGCAGTATTTT | CASSPVAGKTDTQYF
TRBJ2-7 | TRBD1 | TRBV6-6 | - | TGTGCCAGCAGTTCCATAGACAGGGGCTCGTACGAGCAGTACTTC | CASSSIDRGSYEQYF
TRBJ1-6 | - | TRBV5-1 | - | TGCGCCAGCAGCTTGGAGTTAGGGAGCTCCTATAATTCACCCCTCCACTTT | CASSLELGSSYNSPLHF
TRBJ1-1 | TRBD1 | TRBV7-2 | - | TGTGCCAGCAGCTGGACCGGGACAGCAGGGACTGAAGCTTTCTTT | CASSWTGTAGTEAFF
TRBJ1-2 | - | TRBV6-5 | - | TGTGCCAGCAGTTCACAGGCACCGCTTAACTATGGCTACACCTTC | CASSSQAPLNYGYTF
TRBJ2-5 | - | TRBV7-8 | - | TGTGCCAGCAGCATAAATCCCCCCTCGCGGGTTCGTCAAGAGACCCAGTACTTC | CASSINPPSRVRQETQYF
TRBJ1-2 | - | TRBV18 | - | TGTGCCAGCTCACCCTCCCCCGGGAACTATGGCTACACCTTC | CASSPSPGNYGYTF